This is a list of T cell receptor beta chains from one sample in a study of blood T cell repertoires in COVID-19. TCRdb's table, derived via immunoSEQ multiplex PCR, lists solely in-frame clones and lacks some. There are 95,000 to 150,000 clones in the sample; roughly 84% occur only once, and 3% to 4.5% lies in the top ten. Sequencing input: PBMCs or T cells enriched from blood (not recorded which). Receptors originate from a woman younger than 45 who had recovered from COVID-19. Both conserved end residues are part of each CDR3. D genes are given only for firm matches. Size values are once, few and many counts, or a class for expanded clones, and some rows have none.

TRBJ1-5	NA	TRBD1	TRBV7-8	TGTGCCAGCAGCGCCACAGGGGGAGCTCAGCCCCAGCATTTT	CASSATGGAQPQHF
TRBJ1-5	once	TRBD1	TRBV2	TGTGCCAGCTCAGGACAGGGGGGCAATCAGCCCCAGCATTTT	CASSGQGGNQPQHF
TRBJ2-7	NA	TRBD2	TRBV30	TGTGCCTGGAGTCGGCAGGCTAGCGGGACCTACGAGCAGTACTTC	CAWSRQASGTYEQYF
TRBJ1-2	NA	TRBD1	TRBV5-1	TGCGCCAGCAGCTTCGTTAACACAGGGGACTATGGCTACACCTTC	CASSFVNTGDYGYTF
TRBJ1-4	NA	NA	TRBV5-4	TGTGCCAGCAGCCCAGAACTGGCCGGGGAAGGTACAAAACTGTTTTTT	CASSPELAGEGTKLFF
TRBJ2-5	once	TRBD1	TRBV29-1	TGCAGCGTTGAACCGACAGGGAACGTTGGGGAGACCCAGTACTTC	CSVEPTGNVGETQYF
TRBJ2-1	NA	TRBD1	TRBV5-6	TGTGCCAGCATTCCTCCGGGACAGGGCTACAATGAGCAGTTCTTC	CASIPPGQGYNEQFF
TRBJ2-4	NA	TRBD2	TRBV11-2	TGTGCCAGCTGGGAGGGCCAAAACATTCAGTACTTC	CASWEGQNIQYF
TRBJ2-3	NA	TRBD2	TRBV7-9	TGTGCCAGCAGCTTATCGAATCCTAGCGGGAGGATCTCAGATACGCAGTATTTT	CASSLSNPSGRISDTQYF
TRBJ1-1	NA	NA	TRBV28	TGTGCCAGCAGTTTGGGATCTGGGAGCGCGAACACTGAAGCTTTCTTT	CASSLGSGSANTEAFF
TRBJ2-7	few	TRBD2	TRBV19	TGTGCCAGTAGTCAGGGAGGGGACCCCTACGAGCAGTACTTC	CASSQGGDPYEQYF
TRBJ1-2	once	NA	TRBV5-4	TGTGCCAGCAGCGCTGGCAGGGCTAACTATGGCTACACCTTC	CASSAGRANYGYTF
TRBJ2-7	NA	NA	TRBV6-5	TGTGCCAGCAGTTACTCTGCGGTAGCCTACGGCTACGAGCAGTACTTC	CASSYSAVAYGYEQYF
TRBJ2-3	once	NA	TRBV18	TGTGCCAGCTCACCCGAGTGGACAGTTCGATTTAGCACAGATACGCAGTATTTT	CASSPEWTVRFSTDTQYF
TRBJ2-3	NA	NA	TRBV21-1	TGTGCCAGCACCCGGACTCGTCCTAGCACAGATACGCAGTATTTT	CASTRTRPSTDTQYF
TRBJ2-3	NA	TRBD2	TRBV18	TGTGCCAGCTCACCACAAAGCGGGAGGGTCTCAGATACGCAGTATTTT	CASSPQSGRVSDTQYF
TRBJ1-2	few	NA	TRBV29-1	TGCAGCGTTGCGACGTCAGGGTACGCTAACTATGGCTACACCTTC	CSVATSGYANYGYTF
TRBJ2-7	once	TRBD2	TRBV4-2	TGTGCCAGCAGCCAAACCTCTCCGGGACTAGCGGGAGGGGTCTCCTACGAGCAGTACTTC	CASSQTSPGLAGGVSYEQYF
TRBJ2-2	NA	NA	TRBV3-1/TRBV3-2	TGTGCCAGCAGCCACGCGTCGAGCGGGGAGCTGTTTTTT	CASSHASSGELFF
TRBJ2-5	NA	NA	TRBV5-1	TGCGCCAGCAGTGGGCCCACCCAAGAGACCCAGTACTTC	CASSGPTQETQYF
TRBJ1-5	NA	NA	TRBV4-2	TGTGCCAGCAGTCATGGACAGTATAGCAATCAGCCCCAGCATTTT	CASSHGQYSNQPQHF
TRBJ1-1	NA	NA	TRBV18	TGTGCCAGCTCACCCCTAGCCCCCCGAGCAGGGGCGATGAACACTGAAGCTTTCTTT	CASSPLAPRAGAMNTEAFF
TRBJ2-3	NA	TRBD2	TRBV15	TGTGCCACCAGCAGAGATTATCCCCAACTAGCGGAGGGCACAGATACGCAGTATTTT	CATSRDYPQLAEGTDTQYF
TRBJ1-1	NA	NA	TRBV27	TGTGCCAGCAGTTTATACAGGAACACTGAAGCTTTCTTT	CASSLYRNTEAFF
TRBJ2-1	NA	NA	TRBV19	TGTGCCAGTGGATCGACGGGGTCCTACAATGAGCAGTTCTTC	CASGSTGSYNEQFF
TRBJ1-1	NA	NA	TRBV5-5	TGTGCCAGCCGCCCTAGAGCACCGGACAGTTCGTGGACTGAAGCTTTCTTT	CASRPRAPDSSWTEAFF
TRBJ2-3	NA	NA	TRBV5-1	TGCGCCAGCAGCTTGGCGCTGGGGGGAATCACAGATACGCAGTATTTT	CASSLALGGITDTQYF
TRBJ2-1	NA	TRBD2	TRBV11-1	TGTGCCAGCAGCTCGAGCGGGAGGGCCGGAAATGAGCAGTTCTTC	CASSSSGRAGNEQFF
TRBJ1-1	NA	NA	TRBV19	TGTGCCAGTAGTATAACCCCCCAAGTACAGGGAAGCCTGATGAACACTGAAGCTTTCTTT	CASSITPQVQGSLMNTEAFF
TRBJ2-3	once	TRBD1	TRBV6-4	TGTGCCAGCAGTGACTCGACAGGGGGTGGCACAGATACGCAGTATTTT	CASSDSTGGGTDTQYF
TRBJ2-7	NA	TRBD2	TRBV6-1	TGTGCCAGCAGTGAAAGGCTAGCGGGATTCGACGAGCAGTACTTC	CASSERLAGFDEQYF
TRBJ1-2	NA	NA	TRBV29-1	TGCAGCGTTGTTGGCGACAGGCCCGCTAACTATGGCTACACCTTC	CSVVGDRPANYGYTF
TRBJ2-7	NA	TRBD2	TRBV7-3	TGTGCCAGCAGCTTAACGTTTGTAGGGAAGGGACCCACTAGCGGGAGTGGCGAGCAGTACTTC	CASSLTFVGKGPTSGSGEQYF
TRBJ2-7	NA	TRBD1	TRBV28	TGTGCCAGCAGTTTCATGGACAGGGTCAACGAGCAGTACTTC	CASSFMDRVNEQYF
TRBJ1-1	NA	NA	TRBV7-2	TGTGCCAGCAGCCGCACAAGGGGTGGGCAGAACACTGAAGCTTTCTTT	CASSRTRGGQNTEAFF
TRBJ2-7	NA	NA	TRBV15	TGTGCCACCAGCACTTATGCCGGGACTCAGCCCTACGAGCAGTACTTC	CATSTYAGTQPYEQYF
TRBJ1-6	NA	TRBD1	TRBV6-5	TGTGCCAGCAGTCGGACAGGGAGTTCACCCCTCCACTTT	CASSRTGSSPLHF
TRBJ1-1	NA	NA	TRBV4-3	TGCGCCAGCAGCCTCGGGACGGGGAGGTGGGACACTGAAGCTTTCTTT	CASSLGTGRWDTEAFF
TRBJ2-3	NA	NA	TRBV7-8	TGTGCCAGCAGCTTAGCGCGATTCCTACAGGGTAGCACAGATACGCAGTATTTT	CASSLARFLQGSTDTQYF
TRBJ2-5	NA	NA	TRBV7-2	TGTGCCAGCAGCTTAGGGGCGGGGTACCAAGAGACCCAGTACTTC	CASSLGAGYQETQYF
TRBJ2-1	NA	TRBD2	TRBV7-9	TGTGCCAGCAGCTTAGTAGCTAGCGGGAGGAATGAGCAGTTCTTC	CASSLVASGRNEQFF
TRBJ2-7	NA	NA	TRBV4-1	TGCGCCAGCAGCCAACGACTAGTCTCCTACGAGCAGTACTTC	CASSQRLVSYEQYF
TRBJ1-4	NA	TRBD1	TRBV9	TGTGCCAGCAGCGCTAAACCGGGACAGGGGCCAGCAACTAATGAAAAACTGTTTTTT	CASSAKPGQGPATNEKLFF
TRBJ2-1	few	TRBD1	TRBV27	TGTGCCAGCAGTACCCCGACAGGGGAGCAGTTCTTC	CASSTPTGEQFF
TRBJ2-7	NA	TRBD1	TRBV19	TGTGCCAGTAGTGGGGAACCGGGACAGATCGACGAGCAGTACTTC	CASSGEPGQIDEQYF